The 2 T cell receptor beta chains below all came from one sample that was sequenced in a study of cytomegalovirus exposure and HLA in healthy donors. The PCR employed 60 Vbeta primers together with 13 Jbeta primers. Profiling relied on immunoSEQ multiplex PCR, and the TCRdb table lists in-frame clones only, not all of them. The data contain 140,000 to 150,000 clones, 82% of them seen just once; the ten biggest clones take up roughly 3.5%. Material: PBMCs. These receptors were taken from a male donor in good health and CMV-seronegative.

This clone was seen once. The CDR3 DNA sequence: TGTGCCAGCAGGGGACAGGGAGGACCCTACGAGCAGTACTTC. It specifies CASRGQGGPYEQYF. The chain recombines TRBV28 with TRBJ2-7, with 9 bases matching TRBD1. V dropped 6 bases and J dropped 2; count of bases not matched to a gene: 5. CDR1 is MDHEN and CDR2 is SYDVKM in the germline V gene. The CDR3 runs to 14 residues.

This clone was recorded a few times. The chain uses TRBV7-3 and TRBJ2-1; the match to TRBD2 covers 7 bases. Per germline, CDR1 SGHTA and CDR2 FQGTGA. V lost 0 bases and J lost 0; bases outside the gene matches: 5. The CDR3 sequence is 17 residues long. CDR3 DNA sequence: TGTGCCAGCAGCTTAACACCCGGGAGGAGCTCCTACAATGAGCAGTTCTTC. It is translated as CASSLTPGRSSYNEQFF. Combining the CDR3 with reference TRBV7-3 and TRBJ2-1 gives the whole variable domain GAGVSQTPSNKVTEKGKYVELRCDPISGHTALYWYRQSLGQGPEFLIYFQGTGAADDSGLPNDRFFAVRPEGSVSTLKIQRTERGDSAVYLCASSLTPGRSSYNEQFFGPGTRLTVL.